This T cell receptor beta chain was identified in a study of cytomegalovirus exposure and HLA in healthy donors (dated by TCRdb to about 2017). Describing the broader study: An earlier analysis of fewer than 750 of the donors reported about 280 Gb of sequence data and 117 million unique TCR beta sequences obtained from about 180 million T cells. The number of donors typed differed by locus, with about 629-630 for A, B, C, DRB1 and DQB1, 522 for DQA1, nearly 610 for DPA1, and around 430 for DPB1. Besides the first cohort of roughly 700 subjects, a separate validation cohort made up of over 100 different subjects was used. Using immunosequencing, the study profiled T cell repertoires from 640 or so subjects and related those repertoires to cytomegalovirus serostatus. The study combined high-throughput TCR immunosequencing, statistical association of individual TCRs with disease status, and machine learning to predict cytomegalovirus infection status. An early release that covered approximately 600 HLA-typed donors contained approximately 300 gigabases of sequencing data and tens of millions of unique TCR sequences. Across 300 to 400 genotyped donors of the cohort, an average of roughly 200,000 unique TCR beta nucleotide sequences per donor were sequenced, and roughly 20% of those sequences were non-productive. All discovery cohort repertoires had been generated on a single sequencing platform. HLA typing included class I and class II loci at four-digit resolution. Rather than drawing on any new phenotypic data, the later analysis identified candidate immune exposures from TCR beta sequences and the way those sequences occurred across donors. To study patterns of TCR occurrence, a later analysis re-analyzed previously published TCR beta repertoires from 600 to 750 donors and added high-resolution HLA genotyping. In a later genetic analysis, genome-wide SNP genotypes for about 55% of the roughly 700 donors were used, and that subset was treated as a discovery cohort. Five DR-DQ haplotypes were treated as single units for association and clustering because of strong linkage in the cohort. Donor age, sex, ethnicity and CMV serostatus were compiled alongside the repertoire data. The genetic ancestry cluster associated with self-reported Caucasian donors included 81% of the approximately 430 genotyped donors. To decide whether each TCR beta V gene segment behaved as functional or pseudogenic, an earlier analysis of some 600 of the donors relied on high-throughput TCR beta sequencing. The study aimed to test whether signatures of past pathogen exposure could be identified by cataloging public T cell receptors.

V is clipped by 1 base and J by 4 bases, and the sequence between their germline boundaries is 11 bases long. CDR1 and CDR2, looked up from the germline V gene, are SGHTA and FQGNSA. The CDR3 starts with the cysteine, ends with the phenylalanine, and has 14 residues. The DNA shown is the 42-base CDR3, in frame from base 1. The library was obtained by the immunoSEQ multiplex PCR assay. For the multiplex PCR, a mixture combining 60 forward primers for TCR Vbeta segments and 13 reverse primers for TCR Jbeta segments was used. Amplification of the CDR3 region of rearranged TCR beta genes was performed with a multiplex PCR assay on genomic DNA. The amplified TCR beta libraries were sequenced on the Illumina HiSeq System as 87-base-pair reads. In the source study's methods: A later analysis counted about 80 million unique TCR beta chains across the 600 to 850 repertoires, and roughly 10 million of these chains were shared by at least two donors. Raw reads were error-corrected and collapsed into unique sequences with a nearest-neighbor algorithm that merged closely related sequences to remove PCR and sequencing errors. Alignment of CDR3 sequences to IMGT reference sequences was used to assign V, D and J gene segments. For a sequence to be retained, a match of at least six nucleotides was required to both a V gene segment and a J gene segment. Rearrangements were classified as productive when the CDR3 lacked stop codons and remained in frame with V and J, and all other rearrangements were classified as non-productive. Following IMGT convention, CDR3 was defined as the stretch from the second conserved V-encoded cysteine to the conserved J-encoded phenylalanine. The earlier analysis of about 570 of the donors excluded any sequence lacking an unambiguous match to a single V gene segment. An earlier analysis of over 450 of the donors classified V segments as functional when productive rearrangements were above 56.7% and as segregating when the standard deviation between donors was above 5%. To diagnose cytomegalovirus status from the catalog of TCR beta chain sequences, a statistical classification framework was built. A later analysis assigned V and J genes by comparing TCR nucleotide sequences with IMGT/GENE-DB human TR gene sequences. Using the TCRdist pipeline, a later analysis assigned CDR3 sequences along with most-parsimonious VDJ recombination scenarios. In a later analysis, each TCR beta chain was defined by its CDR3 amino acid sequence together with its V-gene family, and reads without a unique V-gene family were excluded. As a way to deal with suspected cross-contamination and a sequencing artifact, a later analysis dropped over 550 nucleotide sequences that were highly shared and had low generation probability. In a later analysis, a clonal expansion index was calculated for each public chain from normalized within-repertoire ranks of inferred template counts. In a later analysis, generation probabilities were computed using a VDJ recombination model fitted to out-of-frame rearrangements, and the results were checked against IGoR. A later analysis scored TCR-TCR, TCR-HLA and TCR-CMV co-occurrence with hypergeometric tests, applying a repertoire-size bias correction to TCR pairs. False discovery rates were estimated in a later analysis by permuting HLA or CMV assignments 20 times. A later analysis grouped co-occurring TCRs with DBSCAN, adding TCRdist sequence similarity when clustering within HLA-allele-positive subsets. Co-occurrence clustering excluded repertoires with fewer than 30,000 or more than 120,000 public chains, plus five with anomalous nucleotide sharing. Held by TCRdb, this immuneACCESS table contains in-frame sequences only and omits some clones. Under half of the omission traces to an unresolved V gene where checked; the cause of the rest is unknown. The V and J calls and clone size are taken from that table; D and trimming were inferred from the DNA. The sample has approximately 120,000 clones on record. The ten largest clonotypes hold 2.5% to 3% of the sample.

A word on this clone: The target of this receptor is not known.

On the study overall, not on this receptor specifically: The study listed 150 to 200 TCR beta chains as associated with cytomegalovirus. Cytomegalovirus status was reported to be diagnosed by the classifier with high specificity and sensitivity in both the original and validation cohorts. Linkage disequilibrium might explain the correlated functional status among segregating V segments, but an unknown experimental factor could not be excluded. A later genetic analysis reported fewer N-insertions in productive TCRs among donors in an Asian-associated ancestry cluster than the approximately 700-donor mean. A few of the identified cytomegalovirus-associated TCR beta chains were confirmed in vitro to be specific for cytomegalovirus antigens. Because HLA typing was unavailable for some donors at each locus, only the typed subset was used in association tests. An association between a missense DCLRE1C variant and V-gene and J-gene trimming of TCR beta chains was found in a later genetic analysis and replicated in an independent cohort. A group of highly shared sequence variants was considered likely to be a technical artifact of the sequencing pipeline. The cohort was sequenced for TCR beta chains only, and without alpha or paired-chain data the features that could be detected were limited. For the cohort, immune exposure information was limited to CMV serostatus. Strong co-occurrence of HLA alleles, especially DR and DQ, made assigning TCR associations to individual alleles difficult. A further reported finding was that TCR beta sequences accurately predicted the HLA-A and HLA-B alleles for most subjects in the first cohort. The presence/absence analyses assumed that sequencing depth was roughly uniform across donors, and that assumption may not be true. Because counts were too low, around 18 rarely observed V segments, including chromosome 9 orphons, were left out of the earlier analysis of 587 of the donors. Some IMGT-functional V segments, including TRBV6-2 and TRBV6-3, could not be distinguished by the 87-base-pair reads and were therefore excluded. According to a later analysis, most CMV-associated TCR beta chains appeared to be HLA-restricted, and the HLA associations seemed to be driven largely by CMV exposure. A later analysis found that HLA-associated TCR beta chains were more clonally expanded and had lower generation probabilities than equally common non-associated chains. Across donors, most TCR sequences were observed very rarely, whereas some public TCRs were present in many individuals. An earlier analysis of several hundred of the donors showed that most TCR beta V segments appeared in productive rearrangements either about 87% or about 30% of the time, which broadly matched IMGT annotations. A later analysis reported that several top co-occurrence clusters appeared linked to parvovirus B19, influenza, CMV and Epstein-Barr virus. A later analysis found that TCR association rates varied across HLA loci, with DRB1 alleles showing the most associated TCRs and HLA-C alleles the fewest. At a false discovery rate of 0.05, a later analysis linked 16,000 or so TCR beta sequences to specific HLA alleles. According to the authors, the approach could potentially be generalized to other disease states and immunological phenotypes.

In total, more than 500 healthy bone marrow donors made up the cohort. Cohort members were all nominally healthy when sampled, although unrecorded immune exposures were likely present. The donor tested CMV seronegative, placing the donor among the 350 to 400 seronegative members of the cohort. Every donor gave a peripheral blood sample, and the peripheral blood mononuclear cells from that sample were used for TCR beta sequencing. The Qiagen DNeasy Blood Extraction Kit was used to extract genomic DNA from the blood cell samples. The chain is encoded by TRBV7-2 joined to TRBJ2-7; a tentative D match to TRBD1 spans 6 bases. This TCR was sampled from a man aged 30-40 years in good health and CMV-seronegative. The sample was PBMCs. The nucleotide sequence is given as TGTGCCAGCAGCTTAGGGTATCAGGGGTACGAGCAGTACTTC. It is translated as CASSLGYQGYEQYF. Outside the CDR3, residues come from the reference TRBV7-2 and TRBJ2-7 proteins, so the full variable domain is: GAGVSQSPSNKVTEKGKDVELRCDPISGHTALYWYRQSLGQGLEFLIYFQGNSAPDKSGLPSDRFSAERTGGSVSTLTIQRTQQEDSAVYLCASSLGYQGYEQYFGPGTRLTVT.